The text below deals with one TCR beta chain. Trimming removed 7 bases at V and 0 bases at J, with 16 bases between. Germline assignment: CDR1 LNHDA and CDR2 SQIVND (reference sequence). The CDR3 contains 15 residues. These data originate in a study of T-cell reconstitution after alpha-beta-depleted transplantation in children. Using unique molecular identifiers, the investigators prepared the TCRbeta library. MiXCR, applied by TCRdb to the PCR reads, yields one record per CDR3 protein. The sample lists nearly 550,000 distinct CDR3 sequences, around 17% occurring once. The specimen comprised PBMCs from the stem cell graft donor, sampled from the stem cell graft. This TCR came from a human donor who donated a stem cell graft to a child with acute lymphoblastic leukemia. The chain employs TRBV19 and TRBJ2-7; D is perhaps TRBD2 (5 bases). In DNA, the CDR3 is TGTGCCAGTACCCTCCGTGGGAGCGTCTCCTACGAGCAGTACTTC. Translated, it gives CASTLRGSVSYEQYF.